These 19 T cell receptor beta chains share one sample of origin, sequenced in a study of vaccination and CD4 T cells after COVID-19. Cultured CD4+ T cell DNA underwent sequencing with the Oncomine TCR Beta short-read assay. Using its own MiXCR run on the PCR reads, TCRdb lists one record per CDR3 protein. This sample carries about 5,200 distinct CDR3 sequences, about 30% of them seen once, and the ten largest clones take over 20%. The treatment denotes: approximately 9-day PBMC culture with coronavirus spike peptide pools or control peptides (ViraFEST assay). The antigens of these receptors remain unknown. The sample here was CD4+ T cells from blood, cultured in vitro, taken after SARS-CoV-2 vaccination. The receptor set was obtained from a human donor who had recovered from COVID-19.

This clonotype was observed a few times. The chain joins TRBV7-2 to TRBJ1-1; D call uncertain. Germline CDR1 reads SGHTA; CDR2 reads FQGNSA. The CDR3 is 13 amino acids. The V end was cut by 1 base, the J end by 1 base, with 4 bases between. The CDR3 is CASSLGRNTEAFF. Written as DNA, the CDR3 is TGTGCCAGCAGCTTAGGGCGGAACACTGAAGCTTTCTTT. Combining the CDR3 with reference TRBV7-2 and TRBJ1-1 gives the whole variable domain GAGVSQSPSNKVTEKGKDVELRCDPISGHTALYWYRQSLGQGLEFLIYFQGNSAPDKSGLPSDRFSAERTGGSVSTLTIQRTQQEDSAVYLCASSLGRNTEAFFGQGTRLTVV.

Relative to its sample, this clonotype is large. The chain links TRBV7-2 to TRBJ2-7, with 7 nucleotides matching TRBD2. V shed 6 bases and J 3 bases; nucleotides not matched to a gene: 11. The CDR3 totals 15 residues. Germline CDR1 and CDR2: SGHTA and FQGNSA. The CDR3 loop is CASSYSSAGDYEQYF. The CDR3 region has the DNA TGTGCCAGCAGTTATTCGTCGGCGGGGGACTACGAGCAGTACTTC.

V is TRBV9 and J is TRBJ2-1; D possibly matches TRBD1 or TRBD2 (5 bases each). Trimming took 0 bases from V and 5 from J, leaving 12 bases between them. The CDR3 consists of 15 residues. Germline-derived CDR1 and CDR2 are SGDLS and YYNGEE. The CDR3 sequence: CASSVGRDLDNEQFF. DNA of the CDR3: TGTGCCAGCAGCGTAGGCCGGGACCTAGACAATGAGCAGTTCTTC.

The V gene is TRBV20-1, the J gene TRBJ2-7; 8 bases agree with TRBD1. J gave up 1 base and V 0 bases, and 5 bases lay outside the gene matches. This CDR3 contains 15 residues. CDR1 DFQATT and CDR2 SNEGSKA come from the germline V gene (reference sequence). The CDR3 protein is CSARDQGQASYEQYF. The CDR3 nucleotides read TGCAGTGCTAGAGATCAGGGACAGGCTTCCTACGAGCAGTACTTC.

This clonotype was observed a handful of times. The rearrangement uses TRBV7-2 and TRBJ2-7; possible D gene TRBD1, 5 bases. Germline CDR1 is SGHTA and CDR2 is FQGNSA. Trimming took off 8 bases at V and 4 bases at J, with 15 bases between the two ends. The CDR3 loop spans 13 amino acids. The CDR3 is CASGADWRYEQYF. The DNA of the CDR3 is TGTGCCAGCGGGGCGGATTGGAGATACGAGCAGTACTTC.

This clonotype is judged medium-sized. The V gene is TRBV20-1, the J gene TRBJ1-5; a possible D gene is TRBD1 (5 bases). Germline V gives CDR1 DFQATT, CDR2 SNEGSKA (reference sequence). Trimming took 0 bases from V and 0 from J, leaving 15 bases between them. The CDR3 is 17 residues long. The CDR3 sequence: CSARDPPPGGSNQPQHF. CDR3 nucleotide sequence: TGCAGTGCTAGAGATCCCCCCCCCGGGGGTAGCAATCAGCCCCAGCATTTT.

The CDR3 nucleotides read TGTGCCAGCTCACCACCGTTCACAGATACGCAGTATTTT. It encodes CASSPPFTDTQYF. V gene TRBV18 combines with J gene TRBJ2-3, with D unclear. V shed 0 bases and J shed 2 bases, with 3 bases lying between them. This CDR3 has 13 residues. From germline, CDR1 is KGHSH and CDR2 LQKENI.

The chain carries TRBV7-3 and TRBJ2-3; 7 bases line up with TRBD2. J gave up 3 bases and V 3 bases, and 6 bases lay outside the gene matches. Germline assignment: CDR1 SGHTA and CDR2 FQGTGA. This CDR3 has 15 residues. The CDR3 DNA is TGTGCCAGCAGCTTCTCGGGCGGGGGTACAGATACGCAGTATTTT. Protein product: CASSFSGGGTDTQYF.

This chain uses TRBV28 with TRBJ1-6; 7 bases are shared with TRBD1. The CDR3 is 15 residues long. J lost 7 bases, V lost 7 bases, and 10 bases had no gene match. Germline values: CDR1 MDHEN, CDR2 SYDVKM. CDR3 residues: CASNFYRGGNSPLHF. The CDR3 DNA reads as TGTGCCAGCAACTTTTACAGGGGAGGCAATTCACCCCTCCACTTT.

This clonotype was seen more than once but under ten times. The V call is TRBV20-1, the J call TRBJ2-1; tentatively, D is TRBD1 (5 bases). The germline V gene has CDR1 DFQATT and CDR2 SNEGSKA (reference sequence). The CDR3 consists of 15 residues. V was clipped by 0 bases and J by 5 bases, with 14 bases between them. CDR3 loop: CSARDPRVSNNEQFF. The DNA for the CDR3 is TGCAGTGCTAGAGATCCCAGGGTGTCCAACAATGAGCAGTTCTTC.

The genes are TRBV28 and TRBJ1-5, with D unclear. In germline, CDR1 is MDHEN, CDR2 SYDVKM. The CDR3 length is 15 residues. Trimming removed 3 bases at V and 2 bases at J, with 11 bases between. In nucleotides, the CDR3 is TGTGCCAGCAGTTTCCGGGGTGTTGGCAATCAGCCCCAGCATTTT. Translation: CASSFRGVGNQPQHF.

V usage is TRBV18 and J usage is TRBJ2-7, with D maybe TRBD1 (5 bases). Germline-derived CDR1 and CDR2 are KGHSH and LQKENI. This CDR3 has 13 residues. Trimming shortened V by 4 bases and J by 5 bases, and 12 bases separated the two germline ends. The CDR3 DNA reads TGTGCCAGCTCACTCAGGGAAGGTCACGAGCAGTACTTC. Its translation is CASSLREGHEQYF.

The chain employs TRBV6-1 and TRBJ2-1, with D possibly being TRBD1 or TRBD2 (5 bases each). This CDR3 has 16 amino acids. V dropped 8 bases and J dropped 8 bases, with 25 bases sitting between them. Per germline, CDR1 MNHNS and CDR2 SASEGT. The CDR3: CASPRGTHTLDHEQFF. The CDR3 DNA reads TGTGCCAGCCCCAGAGGGACGCACACCTTGGACCATGAGCAGTTCTTC.

The chain joins TRBV28 to TRBJ1-1; D not resolved. Germline assignment: CDR1 MDHEN and CDR2 SYDVKM. The V and J ends lost 1 base and 0 bases respectively, with 0 bases between them. This CDR3 is built from 12 residues. CDR3 residues: CASSLLNTEAFF. CDR3 DNA: TGTGCCAGCAGTTTATTGAACACTGAAGCTTTCTTT.

The table lists this clonotype with a count of one. This chain uses TRBV7-2 with TRBJ1-6; D unclear. Germline V gene data show CDR1 as SGHTA and CDR2 as FQGNSA. V lost 5 bases to trimming and J lost 6 bases, with 8 bases between them. CDR3 length equals 13 residues. CDR3 protein: CASSINSNSPLHF. CDR3 DNA: TGTGCCAGCAGCATAAACAGTAATTCACCCCTCCACTTT.

The sample holds a few counts of this clonotype. V gene TRBV28 combines with J gene TRBJ1-2; D gene uncertain. The germline V gene encodes CDR1 MDHEN and CDR2 SYDVKM. V was cut by 5 bases and J by 3 bases, with 10 bases left in between. This CDR3 has 13 residues. The CDR3 reads CASSGSGYYGYTF. CDR3 nucleotides: TGTGCCAGCAGTGGGTCAGGATACTATGGCTACACCTTC.

This chain joins TRBV7-6 and TRBJ2-2, with 9 bases lining up with TRBD1. CDR3 length equals 15 residues. CDR1 and CDR2 from the germline V gene are SGHVS and FNYEAQ. J was trimmed by 1 base and V by 5 bases; bases with no gene match: 2. The CDR3 sequence is CASSKGQGNTGELFF. CDR3 DNA sequence: TGTGCCAGCAGCAAGGGACAGGGGAACACCGGGGAGCTGTTTTTT.

This clonotype was counted between two and nine times. The rearrangement uses TRBV28 and TRBJ2-7; perhaps TRBD2 as D (6 bases). Germline V gene lookup returns CDR1 MDHEN and CDR2 SYDVKM. V was clipped by 7 bases and J by 3 bases, with 19 bases between them. The CDR3 consists of 15 residues. The CDR3 DNA sequence: TGTGCCAGCACGCACCCCCTGGACTACCACTACGAGCAGTACTTC. It translates to CASTHPLDYHYEQYF.

This clonotype is classed as medium-sized (0.01 to 0.1%). The V and J genes are TRBV7-2 and TRBJ1-2; D may be TRBD1 (5 bases). From germline, CDR1 is SGHTA and CDR2 FQGNSA. With 5 bases removed from V and 2 bases from J, the gap between germline ends came to 9 bases. CDR3 length: 13 residues. CDR3 DNA sequence: TGTGCCAGCAGCCTCGGACAAAACTATGGCTACACCTTC. This translates into CASSLGQNYGYTF.